Only a few counts were recorded for the clone carrying this T cell receptor (beta chain). No antigen is known for it. The data were taken from a study of T-cell memory formation after mild COVID-19. Study-level points and caveats: SARS-CoV-2 specificity was not confirmed for second-wave clones peaking on day 37. CD4/CD8 balance held among clones contracting day 15 to 85, and later expanders leaned CD4+. Pre-infection memory carried some responding clones, suggesting that cross-reactive memory joined.

TCRdb fed the 5' RACE reads into MiXCR, producing one record per CDR3 protein. The data hold 100,000 to 150,000 distinct CDR3 sequences, with 17% observed a single time. The TCR sequence derives from a man in his late teens or twenties who had mild COVID-19 (a few samples of this study predate the infection). Cell type and time point are not known. The sequenced sample was PBMCs or a T cell subset sorted from them (not recorded which).

DNA of the CDR3: TGTGCCAGCAGCTTAGCGGTCAGCATGAACACTGAAGCTTTCTTT. As protein: CASSLAVSMNTEAFF. The chain uses TRBV7-2 and TRBJ1-1; D not resolved. The V and J ends lost 0 bases and 0 bases respectively, with 8 bases between them. The CDR3 loop spans 15 amino acids. The germline V gene encodes CDR1 SGHTA and CDR2 FQGNSA.